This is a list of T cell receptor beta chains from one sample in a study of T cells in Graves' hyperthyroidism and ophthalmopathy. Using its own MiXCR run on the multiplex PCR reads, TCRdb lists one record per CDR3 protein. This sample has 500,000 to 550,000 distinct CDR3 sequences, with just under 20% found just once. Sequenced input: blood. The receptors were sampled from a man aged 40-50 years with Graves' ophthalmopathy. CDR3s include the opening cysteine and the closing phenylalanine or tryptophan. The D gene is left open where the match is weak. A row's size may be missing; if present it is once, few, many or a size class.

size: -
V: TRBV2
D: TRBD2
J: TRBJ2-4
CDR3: CASSEEAGDIQYF
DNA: TGTGCCAGCAGTGAAGAGGCGGGGGACATTCAGTACTTC

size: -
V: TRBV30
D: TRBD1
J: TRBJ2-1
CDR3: CAWSARQGPYNEQFF
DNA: TGTGCCTGGAGCGCCCGACAGGGTCCTTACAATGAGCAGTTCTTC

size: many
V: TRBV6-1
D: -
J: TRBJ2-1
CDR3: CATTPGNEQFF
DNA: TGTGCCACCACGCCCGGGAATGAGCAGTTCTTC

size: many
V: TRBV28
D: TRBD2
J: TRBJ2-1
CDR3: CASSPGLAYINEQFF
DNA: TGTGCCAGCAGTCCGGGACTAGCGTATATCAATGAGCAGTTCTTC

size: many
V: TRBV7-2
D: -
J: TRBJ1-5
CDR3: CASSLDSYQPQHF
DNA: TGTGCCAGCAGCTTAGATAGTTATCAGCCCCAGCATTTT

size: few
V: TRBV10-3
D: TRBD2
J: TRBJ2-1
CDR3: CAISLTAGSSYNEQFF
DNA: TGTGCCATCAGTCTTACAGCGGGGAGCTCCTACAATGAGCAGTTCTTC

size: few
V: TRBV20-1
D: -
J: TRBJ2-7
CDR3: CSASDETYEQYF
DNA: TGCAGTGCTAGTGATGAAACCTACGAGCAGTACTTC

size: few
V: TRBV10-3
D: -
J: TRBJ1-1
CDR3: CAISVGGSNTEAFF
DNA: TGTGCCATCAGTGTTGGGGGCTCGAACACTGAAGCTTTCTTT

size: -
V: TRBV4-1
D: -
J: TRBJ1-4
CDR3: CASSQGNRDLKLFF
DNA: TGCGCCAGCAGCCAAGGAAACCGGGACTTAAAACTGTTTTTT

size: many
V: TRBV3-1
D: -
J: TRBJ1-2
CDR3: CASSQPGPYGYTF
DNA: TGTGCCAGCAGCCAACCAGGACCCTATGGCTACACCTTC

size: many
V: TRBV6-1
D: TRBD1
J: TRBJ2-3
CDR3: CASSRQGSTDTQYF
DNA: TGTGCCAGCAGTCGACAGGGGAGCACAGATACGCAGTATTTT

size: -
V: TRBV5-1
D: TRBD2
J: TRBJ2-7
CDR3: CASRWTSGSSYEQYF
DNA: TGCGCCAGCAGGTGGACTAGCGGAAGCTCCTACGAGCAGTACTTC